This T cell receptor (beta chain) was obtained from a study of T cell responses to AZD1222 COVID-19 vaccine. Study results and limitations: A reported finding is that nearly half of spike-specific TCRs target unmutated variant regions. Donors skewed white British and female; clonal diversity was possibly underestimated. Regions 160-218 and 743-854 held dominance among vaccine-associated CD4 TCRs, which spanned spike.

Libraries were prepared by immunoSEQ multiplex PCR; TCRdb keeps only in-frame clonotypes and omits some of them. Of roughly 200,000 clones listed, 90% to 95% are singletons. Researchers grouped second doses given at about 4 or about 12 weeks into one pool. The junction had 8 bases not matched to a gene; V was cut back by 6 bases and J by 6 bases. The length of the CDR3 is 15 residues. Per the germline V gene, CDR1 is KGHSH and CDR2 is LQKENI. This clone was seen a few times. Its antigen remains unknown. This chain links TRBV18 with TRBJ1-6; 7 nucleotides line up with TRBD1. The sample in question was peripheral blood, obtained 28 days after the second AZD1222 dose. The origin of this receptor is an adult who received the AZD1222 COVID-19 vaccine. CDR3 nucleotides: TGTGCCAGCTCCCAAGCCGACAGGGCTAATTCACCCCTCCACTTT. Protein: CASSQADRANSPLHF.